Below, 28 T cell receptor beta chains from the same sample are listed, as sequenced in a study of cytomegalovirus exposure and HLA in healthy donors. The table came from immunoSEQ multiplex PCR; TCRdb's copy has only in-frame clones and leaves some out. This table has 100,000 or so clones, roughly 94% appearing once. The sequencing sample was made of PBMCs. These receptors came from a woman between 18 and 30 years old in good health and CMV-seronegative.

This chain joins TRBV5-4 and TRBJ2-7; TRBD1 might be the D (5 bases). The CDR3 contains 14 residues. V dropped 0 bases and J dropped 1 base, with 8 bases sitting between them. In germline, CDR1 is SGHNT, CDR2 YYREEE (reference sequence). The CDR3 loop reads CASSLDQGSYEQYF. CDR3 in DNA: TGTGCCAGCAGCTTGGATCAGGGATCCTACGAGCAGTACTTC.

The chain has TRBV19 and TRBJ2-7; the match to TRBD1 covers 7 bases. Germline V gene data show CDR1 as LNHDA and CDR2 as SQIVND (reference sequence). Unmatched junction bases numbered 8, after V lost 3 bases and J lost 6 bases. The CDR3 extends over 14 amino acids. The CDR3 DNA is TGTGCCAGTAGTATTGGACAGGTCCCAGGCGAGCAGTACTTC. Encoded protein: CASSIGQVPGEQYF.

The chain's CDR3 is CASSPTAGPYNEQFF. The CDR3 nucleotides are TGTGCCAGCTCACCAACGGCAGGGCCGTACAATGAGCAGTTCTTC. The genes are TRBV18 and TRBJ2-1, with D possibly matching TRBD1 (5 bases). CDR3 length: 15 amino acids. With 2 bases removed from V and 4 bases from J, the gap between germline ends came to 12 bases. Per germline, CDR1 KGHSH and CDR2 LQKENI.

The chain joins TRBV6-1 to TRBJ2-1; 11 nucleotides align to TRBD2. The V gene's germline CDR1 is MNHNS and CDR2 SASEGT. This CDR3 has 15 amino acids. Trimming removed 5 bases from V and 6 bases from J; junction bases left unmatched: 6. CDR3 sequence (DNA): TGTGCCAGCAGTCCGACTAGCGGGAAGGGCAATGAGCAGTTCTTC. Protein sequence: CASSPTSGKGNEQFF.

The chain has TRBV4-1 and TRBJ2-1, with 9 nucleotides matching TRBD1. V lost 5 bases to trimming and J lost 4 bases; unmatched junction nucleotides: 6. The CDR3 has 15 amino acids. CDR1 MGHRA and CDR2 YSYEKL come from the germline V gene. The CDR3 DNA follows: TGCGCCAGCAGCAAGGGACAGGGAGGATACAATGAGCAGTTCTTC. Encoded protein: CASSKGQGGYNEQFF.

The CDR3 DNA follows: TGTGCCAGCAGTGTTGTTCAGGTTAGACAGGGGCTCACCGGGGAGCTGTTTTTT. Translating gives CASSVVQVRQGLTGELFF. V is TRBV25-1 and J is TRBJ2-2, with TRBD1 matching over 8 bases. In germline, CDR1 is MGHDK, CDR2 SYGVNS. V shed 4 bases, J shed 4 bases, and the junction held 14 bases outside the gene matches. The CDR3 covers 18 residues.

V and J are TRBV7-3 and TRBJ2-3; TRBD2 matches at 11 bases. The germline gives CDR1 SGHTA, CDR2 FQGTGA. This CDR3 region has 18 residues. The V gene end was trimmed by 5 bases and the J gene end by 0 bases; junction bases not matched to a gene: 10. The CDR3 here is CASSKTSGAITSTDTQYF. The CDR3 DNA reads TGTGCCAGCAGCAAGACTAGCGGGGCGATTACTAGCACAGATACGCAGTATTTT.

The genes are TRBV2 and TRBJ1-1, with a tentative D call TRBD1 (5 bases). The CDR3 is 11 amino acids. Deletions cut 4 bases from V and 6 bases from J, with 6 bases between. Germline lookup yields CDR1 SNHLY and CDR2 FYNNEI. CDR3 DNA: TGTGCCAGCAGTGCAGGGCCTGAAGCTTTCTTT. Encoded protein: CASSAGPEAFF.

The rearrangement uses TRBV10-3 and TRBJ2-5, with 7 bases lining up with TRBD1. CDR1 and CDR2 from the germline V gene are ENHRY and SYGVKD. Trimming took 3 bases from V and 0 from J; bases not matched to a gene: 7. This CDR3 spans 16 amino acids. Here the CDR3 DNA reads TGTGCCATCAGTGACAAGACAGGGACCCACCAAGAGACCCAGTACTTC. It codes for CAISDKTGTHQETQYF.

The J gene is TRBJ1-1, the V gene TRBV7-6; 9 bases line up with TRBD1. The CDR3 sequence is 13 residues long. Germline assignment: CDR1 SGHVS and CDR2 FNYEAQ. Germline trimming cut 5 bases from V and 6 bases from J; bases unmatched to any gene: 4. CDR3 nucleotide sequence: TGTGCCAGCAGCACCACAGGGGGCTCTGAAGCTTTCTTT. Translated, it gives CASSTTGGSEAFF.

This clone occurred once. Other DNA sequences in the sample encode the same CDR3. This chain joins TRBV5-4 and TRBJ2-5; possible D gene TRBD1, 5 bases. This CDR3 is 14 amino acids long. The V gene lost 1 base and the J gene lost 5 bases, with 12 bases spanning the gap. Germline V gene sequence: CDR1 SGHNT, CDR2 YYREEE (reference sequence). The CDR3 loop is CASSLQGAAETQYF. CDR3 DNA sequence: TGTGCCAGCAGCTTGCAAGGGGCTGCGGAGACCCAGTACTTC.

This chain links TRBV6-6 with TRBJ1-6; maybe TRBD1 (5 bases). V was cut by 6 bases and J by 7 bases, with 10 bases left in between. Germline loops: CDR1 MNHNY, CDR2 SVGAGI (reference sequence). This CDR3 has 13 residues. As DNA, the CDR3 is TGTGCCAGCAGGGGGTCAGGGAATTCACCCCTCCACTTT. Its protein is CASRGSGNSPLHF.

The rearrangement uses TRBV18 and TRBJ2-5; D may be TRBD1 (5 bases). This CDR3 has 14 amino acids. The germline V gene has CDR1 KGHSH and CDR2 LQKENI. Trimming took off 4 bases at V and 3 bases at J, with 12 bases between the two ends. This CDR3 is CASSQGWTKETQYF. CDR3 in DNA: TGTGCCAGCTCACAGGGGTGGACCAAAGAGACCCAGTACTTC.

The chain links TRBV13 to TRBJ2-3; D may be TRBD2 (6 bases). The CDR3 spans 18 residues. Trimming shortened V by 2 bases and J by 4 bases, and 22 bases separated the two germline ends. CDR1 is PRHDT and CDR2 is FYEKMQ in the germline V gene (reference sequence). CDR3 sequence (DNA): TGTGCCAGCAGCTTAAGCGGATTCGGGGGAAGGACCCCAGATACGCAGTATTTT. This translates into CASSLSGFGGRTPDTQYF. Full variable domain (remainder filled in from reference TRBV13 and TRBJ2-3): AAGVIQSPRHLIKEKRETATLKCYPIPRHDTVYWYQQGPGQDPQFLISFYEKMQSDKGSIPDRFSAQQFSDYHSELNMSSLELGDSALYFCASSLSGFGGRTPDTQYFGPGTRLTVL.

The V and J genes are TRBV11-3 and TRBJ2-1; possible D gene TRBD2, 6 bases. Germline V gene sequence: CDR1 SGHNT, CDR2 YENEEA. The CDR3 sequence is 16 residues long. Deletions cut 1 base from V and 6 bases from J, with 16 bases between. CDR3 bases: TGTGCCAGCAGCTTAGCCCCATTACTAGCTGGCAATGAGCAGTTCTTC. It is translated as CASSLAPLLAGNEQFF.

The chain employs TRBV19 and TRBJ2-1, with D perhaps matching TRBD2 (6 bases). V lost 3 bases, J lost 4 bases, and 19 bases lay in between. The CDR3 sequence is 17 residues long. Per the germline V gene, CDR1 is LNHDA and CDR2 is SQIVND (reference sequence). Written as DNA, the CDR3 is TGTGCCAGTAGTATCCTAGGTCGGCTAGGAGGGTACAATGAGCAGTTCTTC. Amino acid sequence: CASSILGRLGGYNEQFF.

Worth noting for this clone: The junction differs from germline at one of its ends, possibly a read error. The chain uses TRBV7-6 and TRBJ2-6; maybe TRBD2 (5 bases). Germline V gene data show CDR1 as SGHVS and CDR2 as FNYEAQ. The CDR3 is 18 residues long. The CDR3 DNA is TGTGCCAGCAGCGGGAGTGGTGATCTCACAAAGTCGGGCCAACGTCCTGACTTC. This gives the protein CASSGSGDLTKSGQRPDF.

The chain is built from TRBV6-5 and TRBJ1-2, with D uncertain. Trimming left V 6 bases short and J 3 bases short, with 5 bases between. This CDR3 spans 11 amino acids. Germline CDR1 reads MNHEY; CDR2 reads SVGAGI. The CDR3 DNA sequence: TGTGCCAGCAGCCGGGACTATGGCTACACCTTC. It translates to CASSRDYGYTF.

This clone was seen just once. CDR3 nucleotide sequence: TGCAGCGCCCTACTTGGAGCGGGACTAGCCTACGAGCAGTACTTC. As protein: CSALLGAGLAYEQYF. The V gene is TRBV29-1, the J gene TRBJ2-7; 8 nucleotides align to TRBD2. After removal of 7 bases from V and 2 bases from J, the junction contained 13 bases not matched to a gene. The CDR3 covers 15 residues. Germline CDR1 SQVTM, CDR2 ANQGSEA.

This clone has only one observation. This chain uses TRBV27 with TRBJ1-2, with a weak D call TRBD1 (6 bases). Germline-derived CDR1 and CDR2 are MNHEY and SMNVEV (reference sequence). The CDR3 covers 15 residues. V lost 2 bases, J lost 3 bases, and 13 bases lay in between. Written as DNA, the CDR3 is TGTGCCAGCAGTTTAGCACAGGGAGTCGACTATGGCTACACCTTC. It specifies CASSLAQGVDYGYTF.

The genes are TRBV6-5 and TRBJ1-1; D remains unclear. The germline gives CDR1 MNHEY, CDR2 SVGAGI. Deletions cut 2 bases from V and 3 bases from J, with 7 bases between. This CDR3 spans 13 amino acids. In DNA form, the CDR3 reads TGTGCCAGCAGTTACCTGCGGGACACTGAAGCTTTCTTT. The encoded protein is CASSYLRDTEAFF.

The J gene is TRBJ1-1, the V gene TRBV7-9, with D uncertain. The V end lost 6 bases, the J end lost 7 bases, and 18 bases lay between the germline ends. This CDR3 is 14 amino acids long. The germline gives CDR1 SEHNR, CDR2 FQNEAQ (reference sequence). CDR3 residues: CASSPTLPGHEAFF. Written as DNA, the CDR3 is TGTGCCAGCAGTCCAACCCTTCCAGGCCATGAAGCTTTCTTT. Drawing the rest from reference TRBV7-9 and TRBJ1-1, the complete variable domain is DTGVSQNPRHKITKRGQNVTFRCDPISEHNRLYWYRQTLGQGPEFLTYFQNEAQLEKSRLLSDRFSAERPKGSFSTLEIQRTEQGDSAMYLCASSPTLPGHEAFFGQGTRLTVV.

J is TRBJ1-4 and V is TRBV18; D call uncertain. The CDR3 contains 11 residues. The germline CDR1 and CDR2 sequences are KGHSH and LQKENI. The V end lost 3 bases, the J end lost 14 bases, and 10 bases lay between the germline ends. This CDR3 reads CASSPGGSLFF. As DNA, the CDR3 is TGTGCCAGCTCACCTGGCGGGTCCCTGTTTTTT.

This sequence joins TRBV7-8 and TRBJ1-4; D is perhaps TRBD1 (5 bases). CDR1 is SGHVS, CDR2 FQNEAQ, per germline. CDR3 size: 17 residues. Trimming removed 3 bases from V and 3 bases from J, with 17 bases in between. The CDR3 protein is CASSLSRVGWSNEKLFF. In DNA form, the CDR3 reads TGTGCCAGCAGCTTGTCCAGGGTCGGTTGGTCTAATGAAAAACTGTTTTTT.

V usage is TRBV11-2 and J usage is TRBJ1-1, with unresolved D. Germline CDR1 SGHAT, CDR2 FQNNGV. V gave up 5 bases and J gave up 0 bases, with 10 bases separating them. The CDR3 extends over 14 amino acids. The CDR3 loop reads CASSHRVLNTEAFF. The CDR3 DNA reads as TGTGCCAGCAGCCACCGGGTTTTGAACACTGAAGCTTTCTTT.

The chain employs TRBV29-1 and TRBJ1-1; 12 bases are a match to TRBD1. Germline CDR1 and CDR2: SQVTM and ANQGSEA. Unmatched junction bases numbered 9, after V lost 6 bases and J lost 4 bases. The CDR3 extends over 15 amino acids. This chain's CDR3 is CSVTGTGGKRTEAFF. The DNA for the CDR3 is TGCAGCGTAACAGGGACAGGGGGCAAACGCACTGAAGCTTTCTTT. The full variable domain, rest sourced from reference TRBV29-1 and TRBJ1-1, is SAVISQKPSRDICQRGTSLTIQCQVDSQVTMMFWYRQQPGQSLTLIATANQGSEATYESGFVIDKFPISRPNLTFSTLTVSNMSPEDSSIYLCSVTGTGGKRTEAFFGQGTRLTVV.

J is TRBJ1-1 and V is TRBV6-6; 8 bases are a match to TRBD1. Germline loops: CDR1 MNHNY, CDR2 SVGAGI (reference sequence). The CDR3 runs to 13 residues. The V and J ends lost 6 bases and 4 bases, in that order; junction bases with no gene match: 4. This CDR3 reads CASSLDRGTEAFF. The CDR3 DNA follows: TGTGCCAGCAGCCTAGACAGGGGCACTGAAGCTTTCTTT.

V usage is TRBV6-4 and J usage is TRBJ1-1, with TRBD1 matching 7 bases. Looked up from germline, CDR1 is MRHNA and CDR2 is SNTAGT. The CDR3 sequence is 14 residues long. Germline trimming cut 6 bases from V and 4 bases from J; bases unmatched to any gene: 8. The CDR3: CASSPGQEGTEAFF. CDR3 bases: TGTGCCAGCAGCCCAGGACAGGAGGGCACTGAAGCTTTCTTT.